One and the same sample provided the 2 T cell receptor beta chains below, sequenced in a study of shared clonotypes between healthy human individuals. TCRdb's copy holds only in-frame clones and misses some; the assay was immunoSEQ multiplex PCR. The data show 2.3 million or so clones, approximately 95% seen once. The specimen was naive CD4+ T cells from PBMCs. As to subset: CD45RA+ positively selected. The receptors shown here come from a man between 18 and 35 years old in good health. Some clones in this sample may be carry-over from other donors' samples.

The V and J genes are TRBV7-2 and TRBJ2-3, with a tentative D call TRBD2 (5 bases). CDR3 length: 17 residues. Per germline, CDR1 SGHTA and CDR2 FQGNSA. V was trimmed by 5 bases and J by 3 bases, leaving 21 bases between them. The CDR3 sequence: CASSLFRWRALTDTQYF. The CDR3 DNA is TGTGCCAGCAGCCTCTTTCGTTGGCGGGCTCTGACAGATACGCAGTATTTT.

This clone was detected only once. The rearrangement links TRBV11-3 to TRBJ2-1; 10 positions match TRBD2. There are 15 residues in the CDR3. With 4 bases clipped from V and 10 bases from J, the junction kept 10 bases outside the gene matches. CDR1 is SGHNT, CDR2 YENEEA, per germline. CDR3 nucleotide sequence: TGTGCCAGCAGCTCCCTAGCGGGAGTACCTACCGAGCAGTTCTTC. Protein sequence: CASSSLAGVPTEQFF.